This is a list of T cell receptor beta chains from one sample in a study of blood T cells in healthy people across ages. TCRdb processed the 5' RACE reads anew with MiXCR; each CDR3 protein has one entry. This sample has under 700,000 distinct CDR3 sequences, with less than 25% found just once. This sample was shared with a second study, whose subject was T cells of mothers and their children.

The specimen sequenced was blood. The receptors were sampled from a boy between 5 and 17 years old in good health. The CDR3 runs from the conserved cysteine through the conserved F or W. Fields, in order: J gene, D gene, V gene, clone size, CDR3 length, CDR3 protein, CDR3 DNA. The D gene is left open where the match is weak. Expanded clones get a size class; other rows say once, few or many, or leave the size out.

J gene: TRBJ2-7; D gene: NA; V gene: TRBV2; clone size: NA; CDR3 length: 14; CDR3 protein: CASRLDRSFYEQYF; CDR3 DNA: TGTGCCAGCAGACTGGACCGATCCTTCTACGAGCAGTACTTC
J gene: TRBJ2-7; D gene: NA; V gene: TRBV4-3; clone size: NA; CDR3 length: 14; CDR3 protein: CASSHGLSSYEQYF; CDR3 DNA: TGCGCCAGCAGCCATGGACTCAGCTCCTACGAGCAGTACTTC
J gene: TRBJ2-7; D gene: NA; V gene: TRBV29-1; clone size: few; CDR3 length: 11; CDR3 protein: CTPIKGYEQYF; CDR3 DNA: TGCACCCCTATAAAGGGCTACGAGCAGTACTTC
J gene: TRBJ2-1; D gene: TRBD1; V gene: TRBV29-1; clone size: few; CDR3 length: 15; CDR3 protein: CSVDPRDSDYNEQFF; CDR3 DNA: TGCAGCGTAGACCCCCGGGACAGCGACTACAATGAGCAGTTCTTC
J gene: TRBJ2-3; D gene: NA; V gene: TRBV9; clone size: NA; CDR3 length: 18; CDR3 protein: CASSGYDQAGWRTDTQYF; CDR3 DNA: TGTGCCAGCAGCGGGTACGATCAGGCAGGCTGGCGCACAGATACGCAGTATTTT
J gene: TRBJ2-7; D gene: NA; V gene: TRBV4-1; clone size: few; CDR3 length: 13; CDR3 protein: CASSQEPIGEQYF; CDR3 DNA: TGCGCCAGCAGCCAAGAGCCGATCGGCGAGCAGTACTTC
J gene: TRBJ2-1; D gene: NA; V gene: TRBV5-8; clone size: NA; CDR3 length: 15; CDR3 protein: CASSWGDSSYNEQFF; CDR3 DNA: TGTGCCAGCAGCTGGGGGGACAGCTCCTACAATGAGCAGTTCTTC
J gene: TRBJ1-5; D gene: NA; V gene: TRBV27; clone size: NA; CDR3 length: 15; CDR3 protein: CASSLDSYSNQPQHF; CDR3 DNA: TGTGCCAGCAGTCTTGACTCGTATAGCAATCAGCCCCAGCATTTT
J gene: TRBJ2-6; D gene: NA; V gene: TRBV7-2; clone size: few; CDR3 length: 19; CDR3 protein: CASSPRQGILSSGANVLTF; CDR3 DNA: TGTGCCAGCAGCCCTCGGCAGGGGATACTATCCTCTGGGGCCAACGTCCTGACTTTC
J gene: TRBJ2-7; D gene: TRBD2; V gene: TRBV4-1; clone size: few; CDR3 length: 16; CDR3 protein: CASSQDDGSGFYEQYF; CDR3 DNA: TGCGCCAGCAGCCAAGATGATGGTAGCGGGTTCTACGAGCAGTACTTC
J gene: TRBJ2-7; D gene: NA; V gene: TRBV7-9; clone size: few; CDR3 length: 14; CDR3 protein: CASRSSGVNFEQYF; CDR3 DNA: TGTGCCAGCAGATCGTCCGGGGTTAATTTCGAGCAGTACTTC
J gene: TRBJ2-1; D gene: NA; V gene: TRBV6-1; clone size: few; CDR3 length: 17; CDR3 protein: CASRDDKGSWDYNEQFF; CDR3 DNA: TGTGCCAGCAGGGACGACAAAGGTAGTTGGGACTACAATGAGCAGTTCTTC
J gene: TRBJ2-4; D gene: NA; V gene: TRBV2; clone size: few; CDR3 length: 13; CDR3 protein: CASSDGSKNIQYF; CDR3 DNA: TGTGCCAGCAGTGACGGGTCCAAAAACATTCAGTACTTC
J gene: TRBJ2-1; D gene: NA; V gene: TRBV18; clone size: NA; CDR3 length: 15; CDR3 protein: CASSPLGLLPNEQFF; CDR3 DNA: TGTGCCAGCTCACCTCTGGGCCTTCTCCCCAATGAGCAGTTCTTC
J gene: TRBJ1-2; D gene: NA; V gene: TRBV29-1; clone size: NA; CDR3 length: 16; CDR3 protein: CSVEDRIRGRSGGYTF; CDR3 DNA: TGCAGCGTTGAAGATAGGATCCGGGGGCGCTCGGGAGGCTACACCTTC
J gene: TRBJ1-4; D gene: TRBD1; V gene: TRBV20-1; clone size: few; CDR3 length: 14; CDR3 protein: CSATGTGTHEKLFF; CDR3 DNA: TGCAGTGCAACCGGGACAGGGACCCATGAAAAACTGTTTTTT
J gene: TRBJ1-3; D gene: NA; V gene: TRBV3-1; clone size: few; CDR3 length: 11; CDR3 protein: CASQSIDTIYF; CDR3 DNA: TGTGCCAGCCAATCTATTGACACCATATATTTT
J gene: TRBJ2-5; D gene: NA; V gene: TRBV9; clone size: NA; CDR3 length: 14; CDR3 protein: CASSVRGTGETQYF; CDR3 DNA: TGTGCCAGCAGCGTACGAGGGACTGGGGAGACCCAGTACTTC
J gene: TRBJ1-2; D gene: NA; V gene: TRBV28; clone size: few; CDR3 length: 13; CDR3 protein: CASSRDGIYGYTF; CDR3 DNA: TGTGCCAGTTCCCGGGACGGAATCTATGGCTACACCTTC
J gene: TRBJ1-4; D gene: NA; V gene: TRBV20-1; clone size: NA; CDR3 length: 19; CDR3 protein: CSARPEGTPDSVTNEKLFF; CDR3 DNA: TGCAGTGCTAGACCCGAGGGGACACCCGACTCGGTGACTAATGAAAAACTGTTTTTT
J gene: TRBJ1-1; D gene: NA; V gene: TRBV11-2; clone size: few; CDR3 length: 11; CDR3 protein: CASSFGIGVFF; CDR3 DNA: TGTGCCAGCAGCTTCGGCATTGGGGTTTTCTTT
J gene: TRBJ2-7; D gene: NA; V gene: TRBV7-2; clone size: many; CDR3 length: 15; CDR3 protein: CASSLVSSPPNEQYF; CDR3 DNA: TGTGCCAGCAGCTTAGTATCTAGCCCGCCGAACGAGCAGTACTTC
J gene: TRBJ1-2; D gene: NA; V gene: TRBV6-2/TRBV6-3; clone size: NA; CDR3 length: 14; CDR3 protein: CASSYLGGSYGYTF; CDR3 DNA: TGTGCCAGCAGTTACTTGGGGGGTAGCTATGGCTACACCTTC
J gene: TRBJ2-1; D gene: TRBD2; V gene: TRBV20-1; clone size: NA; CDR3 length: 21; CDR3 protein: CSAKGISGTSGRARYYNEQFF; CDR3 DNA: TGCAGTGCTAAGGGTATTAGCGGGACTAGCGGGAGGGCCCGGTATTACAATGAGCAGTTCTTC
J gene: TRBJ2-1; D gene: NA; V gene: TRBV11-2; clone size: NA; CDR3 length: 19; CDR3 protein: CASSGRSSDQRSSYNEQFF; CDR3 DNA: TGTGCCAGCAGCGGACGGTCTTCGGACCAACGGAGCTCCTACAATGAGCAGTTCTTC
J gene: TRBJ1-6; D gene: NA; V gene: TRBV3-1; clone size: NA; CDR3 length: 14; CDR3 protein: CASGSGAYNSPLHF; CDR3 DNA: TGTGCCAGCGGCTCAGGGGCCTATAATTCACCCCTCCACTTT
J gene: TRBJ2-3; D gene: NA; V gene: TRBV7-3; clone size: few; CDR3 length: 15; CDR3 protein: CASSPNGASSDTQYF; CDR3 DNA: TGTGCCAGCAGCCCCAATGGGGCGTCCTCAGATACGCAGTATTTT
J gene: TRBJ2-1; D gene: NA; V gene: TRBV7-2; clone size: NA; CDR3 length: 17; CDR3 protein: CASSLARASLPHREQFF; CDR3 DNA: TGTGCCAGCAGCTTAGCCAGGGCTAGCCTCCCCCACCGGGAGCAGTTCTTC
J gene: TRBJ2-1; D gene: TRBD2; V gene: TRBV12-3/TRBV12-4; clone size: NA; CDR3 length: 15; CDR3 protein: CAGSFRASGSNEQFF; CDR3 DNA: TGTGCCGGCAGTTTTCGAGCTAGCGGGAGTAATGAGCAGTTCTTC
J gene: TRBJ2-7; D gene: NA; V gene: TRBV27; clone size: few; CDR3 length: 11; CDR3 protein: CASSLYGVLYF; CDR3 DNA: TGTGCCAGCAGTTTATACGGGGTTTTGTACTTC